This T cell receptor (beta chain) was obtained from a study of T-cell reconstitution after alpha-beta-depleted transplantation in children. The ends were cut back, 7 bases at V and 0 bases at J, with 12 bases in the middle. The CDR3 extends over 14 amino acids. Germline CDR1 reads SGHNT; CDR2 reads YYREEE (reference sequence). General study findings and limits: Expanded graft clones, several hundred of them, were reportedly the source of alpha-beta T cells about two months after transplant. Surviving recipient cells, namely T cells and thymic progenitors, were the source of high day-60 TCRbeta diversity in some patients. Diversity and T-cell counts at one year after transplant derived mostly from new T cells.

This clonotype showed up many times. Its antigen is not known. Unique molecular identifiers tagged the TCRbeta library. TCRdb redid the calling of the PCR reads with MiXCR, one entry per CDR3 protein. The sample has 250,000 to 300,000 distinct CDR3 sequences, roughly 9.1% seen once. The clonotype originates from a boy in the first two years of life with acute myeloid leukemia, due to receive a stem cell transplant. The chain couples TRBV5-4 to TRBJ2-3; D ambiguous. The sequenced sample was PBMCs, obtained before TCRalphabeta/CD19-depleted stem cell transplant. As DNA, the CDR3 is TGTGCCAGCTGGAGTATTTCTAGCACAGATACGCAGTATTTT. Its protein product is CASWSISSTDTQYF.